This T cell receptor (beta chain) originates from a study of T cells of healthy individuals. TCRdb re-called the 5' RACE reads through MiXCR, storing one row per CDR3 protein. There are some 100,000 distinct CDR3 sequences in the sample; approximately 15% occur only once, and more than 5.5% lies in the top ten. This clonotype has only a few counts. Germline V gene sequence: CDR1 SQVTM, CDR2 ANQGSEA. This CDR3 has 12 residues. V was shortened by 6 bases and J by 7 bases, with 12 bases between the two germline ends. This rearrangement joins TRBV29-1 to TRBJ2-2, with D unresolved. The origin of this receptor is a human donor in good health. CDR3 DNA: TGCAGCGTCCAAATTTCCCGCGGGGAGCTGTTTTTT. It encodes CSVQISRGELFF.